The 10 T cell receptor beta chains below all came from one sample that was sequenced in a study of T cells in Graves' hyperthyroidism and ophthalmopathy. Amplified regions were TCR beta CDR3 sequences from RNA transcripts. The HTBI primer set drove a first-round RT-PCR of the TCR CDR3. MiXCR, run by TCRdb on the multiplex PCR reads, gives a single entry per CDR3 protein. The sample includes some 140,000 distinct CDR3 sequences, over 20% of them seen just once. Sample: blood. All receptors derive from a woman in her 50s with Graves' hyperthyroidism that later progressed to Graves' ophthalmopathy.

In this sample, this clonotype turned up once. This rearrangement joins TRBV5-1 to TRBJ2-1; TRBD2 agrees at 15 bases. CDR3 length: 17 residues. Per germline, CDR1 SGHRS and CDR2 YFSETQ. With V trimmed by 9 bases and J by 9 bases, 16 bases remained unmatched. DNA of the CDR3: TGCGCCAACCAAGGACTAGCGGGAGGGGAGTACAAGCCTGAGCAGTTCTTC. It is translated as CANQGLAGGEYKPEQFF.

This clonotype showed up just a few times. This chain links TRBV2 with TRBJ1-1; TRBD1 might be the D (6 bases). The CDR3 covers 16 residues. V lost 2 bases to trimming and J lost 1 base, with 14 bases between them. Germline assignment: CDR1 SNHLY and CDR2 FYNNEI. CDR3 coding DNA: TGTGCCAGCAGTGAACCCGGTGGGGGCAGGAACACTGAAGCTTTCTTT. Its protein is CASSEPGGGRNTEAFF.

This clonotype was seen repeatedly, ten times or more. V is TRBV12-5 and J is TRBJ2-5, with D possibly being TRBD2 (5 bases). Looked up from germline, CDR1 is LGHNT and CDR2 is FRNRAP. The germline V and J ends were trimmed by 7 bases and 4 bases, with 13 bases remaining between them. The CDR3 runs to 13 residues. CDR3 sequence reads: CASAREGRETQYF. The CDR3 coding sequence is TGTGCTAGTGCCCGAGAGGGTAGAGAGACCCAGTACTTC.

This clonotype appeared many times. The V call is TRBV19, the J call TRBJ2-7, with D perhaps matching TRBD2 (6 bases). CDR1 and CDR2 from the germline V gene are LNHDA and SQIVND (reference sequence). The V gene lost 3 bases and the J gene lost 0 bases, with 21 bases spanning the gap. CDR3 size: 18 residues. Written as DNA, the CDR3 is TGTGCCAGTAGTATCCCCCCCCAACTAGCTCCCATCTCCTACGAGCAGTACTTC. Translating gives CASSIPPQLAPISYEQYF.

This clonotype was seen repeatedly, ten times or more. This rearrangement joins TRBV6-1 to TRBJ2-7, with D possibly being TRBD1 or TRBD2 (6 bases each). The CDR3 consists of 13 residues. V was pared by 5 bases and J by 4 bases, with 12 bases between. From germline, CDR1 is MNHNS and CDR2 SASEGT. The chain's CDR3 is CASSPGGGYEQYF. CDR3 nucleotide sequence: TGTGCCAGCAGTCCAGGAGGGGGTTACGAGCAGTACTTC.

The chain has TRBV5-1 and TRBJ2-3; D gene unclear. There are 15 residues in the CDR3. The V end was cut by 3 bases, the J end by 1 base, with 12 bases between. CDR1 SGHRS and CDR2 YFSETQ come from the germline V gene. The CDR3 reads CASSSRLGGTDTQYF. The CDR3 region has the DNA TGCGCCAGCAGCTCCCGACTTGGGGGCACAGATACGCAGTATTTT. The whole variable domain, remainder taken from reference TRBV5-1 and TRBJ2-3, is KAGVTQTPRYLIKTRGQQVTLSCSPISGHRSVSWYQQTPGQGLQFLFEYFSETQRNKGNFPGRFSGRQFSNSRSEMNVSTLELGDSALYLCASSSRLGGTDTQYFGPGTRLTVL.

The chain links TRBV5-8 to TRBJ1-5; 8 nucleotides line up with TRBD1. The trim removed 4 bases at V and 2 bases at J, leaving 14 bases unmatched. Germline V gene lookup returns CDR1 SGHTS and CDR2 YDEGEE. This CDR3 has 18 amino acids. The CDR3 DNA follows: TGTGCCAGCAGCAACAAAAAGGACAGGGCAAGGGGCAATCAGCCCCAGCATTTT. Encoded protein: CASSNKKDRARGNQPQHF.

This clonotype was recorded many times. The chain couples TRBV27 to TRBJ2-2; D ambiguous. CDR3 length equals 16 residues. V was shortened by 4 bases and J by 0 bases, with 12 bases between the two germline ends. Looked up from germline, CDR1 is MNHEY and CDR2 is SMNVEV (reference sequence). The CDR3 DNA reads TGTGCCAGCAGTTCCGCTCGCGGAACGAACACCGGGGAGCTGTTTTTT. It codes for CASSSARGTNTGELFF.

At least ten counts were recorded for this clonotype. The chain employs TRBV3-1 and TRBJ2-1; D uncertain. Germline V gives CDR1 LGHDT, CDR2 YNNKEL (reference sequence). Trimming took off 2 bases at V and 5 bases at J, with 13 bases between the two ends. This CDR3 contains 15 residues. CDR3 nucleotide sequence: TGTGCCAGCAGCCAACCTCTACGCACCAACAATGAGCAGTTCTTC. It yields the protein CASSQPLRTNNEQFF.

CDR3 sequence: CASSLGSGSSYNSPLHF. The CDR3 nucleotides read TGTGCCAGCAGCTTAGGGTCTGGGAGCTCCTATAATTCACCCCTCCACTTT. The V and J genes are TRBV7-9 and TRBJ1-6; no definite D call. The germline V and J ends were trimmed by 1 base and 0 bases, with 10 bases remaining between them. The germline gives CDR1 SEHNR, CDR2 FQNEAQ (reference sequence). The CDR3 covers 17 residues.